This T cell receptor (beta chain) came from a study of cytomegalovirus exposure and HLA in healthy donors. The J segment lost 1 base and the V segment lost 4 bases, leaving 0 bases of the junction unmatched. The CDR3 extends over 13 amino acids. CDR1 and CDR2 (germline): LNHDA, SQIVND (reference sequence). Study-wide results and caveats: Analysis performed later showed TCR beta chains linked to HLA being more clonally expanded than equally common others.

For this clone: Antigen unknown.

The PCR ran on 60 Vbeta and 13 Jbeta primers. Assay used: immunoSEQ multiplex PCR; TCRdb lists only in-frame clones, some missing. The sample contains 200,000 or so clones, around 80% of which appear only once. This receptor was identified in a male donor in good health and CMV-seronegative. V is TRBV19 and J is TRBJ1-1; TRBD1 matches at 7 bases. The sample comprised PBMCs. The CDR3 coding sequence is TGTGCCAGTAGTACAGGGGGGAACACTGAAGCTTTCTTT. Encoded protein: CASSTGGNTEAFF.